One T cell receptor beta chain is described in this entry. The data belong to a study of metastatic and nonmetastatic thyroid tumors. There are 14 residues in the CDR3. Trimming left V 4 bases short and J 7 bases short, with 15 bases between. Germline values: CDR1 LNHDA, CDR2 SQIVND (reference sequence). Through MiXCR, TCRdb re-clonotyped the PCR reads. Of about 19,000 clones detected, about a third appear once; the ten largest clones hold around 30%. Thyroid surgery was performed in patients who had received no treatment beforehand. Sequenced input: tumor tissue. The TCR was taken from a female donor with papillary thyroid cancer or a benign thyroid nodule (not recorded which). Some clones in this sample may be carry-over from other donors' samples. The V gene is TRBV19, the J gene TRBJ2-3; D ambiguous. The chain's CDR3 is CASSTLDREHTQYF. CDR3 bases: TGTGCCAGTAGTACCCTGGACCGAGAGCATACGCAGTATTTT.